The 20 T cell receptor beta chains below come from one sample, sequenced in a study of CD4+ T cells in melanoma. Profiling relied on immunoSEQ multiplex PCR, and the TCRdb table lists in-frame clones only, not all of them. The table includes over 45,000 clones, 60% to 75% detected once. The sample comprised tumor tissue. Receptors were obtained from a human donor with melanoma.

This chain joins TRBV2 and TRBJ1-2; D possibly corresponds to TRBD1 (5 bases). CDR1 and CDR2 from the germline V gene are SNHLY and FYNNEI. The CDR3 length is 13 residues. With 1 base removed from V and 6 bases from J, the gap between germline ends came to 9 bases. The CDR3 nucleotides are TGTGCCAGCAGTGAAGGCAGGGTGGATGGCTACACCTTC. It specifies CASSEGRVDGYTF.

In its sample, this clone was seen many times. The chain links TRBV27 to TRBJ2-3; 9 positions agree with TRBD2. J gave up 6 bases and V 2 bases, and 12 bases lay outside the gene matches. There are 17 residues in the CDR3. CDR1 MNHEY and CDR2 SMNVEV come from the germline V gene (reference sequence). CDR3 in amino acids: CASSLQRLAGYPDTQYF. The CDR3 region has the DNA TGTGCCAGCAGTTTACAAAGGCTAGCGGGGTACCCTGATACGCAGTATTTT.

This clone was recorded once. V and J are TRBV27 and TRBJ2-7; 11 bases agree with TRBD2. The trim removed 5 bases at V and 0 bases at J, leaving 6 bases unmatched. CDR1 is MNHEY and CDR2 is SMNVEV in the germline V gene (reference sequence). This CDR3 is built from 16 residues. CDR3 in amino acids: CASSGLAGGLSYEQYF. The DNA of the CDR3 is TGTGCCAGCAGTGGCCTAGCGGGGGGTCTCTCCTACGAGCAGTACTTC.

The chain recombines TRBV28 with TRBJ1-1; 7 bases align to TRBD1. Germline CDR1 MDHEN, CDR2 SYDVKM. Losses at the gene ends were 3 bases for V and 1 base for J; bases not matched to a gene: 2. The CDR3 has 14 amino acids. The CDR3 bases are TGTGCCAGCAGTTTCCGGACAGGGAACACTGAAGCTTTCTTT. As protein: CASSFRTGNTEAFF.

This chain links TRBV5-1 with TRBJ1-1, with unresolved D. The CDR3 loop spans 13 amino acids. With 2 bases removed from V and 3 bases from J, the gap between germline ends came to 8 bases. Germline V gene data show CDR1 as SGHRS and CDR2 as YFSETQ. The chain's CDR3 is CASSFKGDTEAFF. CDR3 in DNA: TGCGCCAGCAGCTTCAAGGGTGACACTGAAGCTTTCTTT. Drawing the rest from reference TRBV5-1 and TRBJ1-1, the complete variable domain is KAGVTQTPRYLIKTRGQQVTLSCSPISGHRSVSWYQQTPGQGLQFLFEYFSETQRNKGNFPGRFSGRQFSNSRSEMNVSTLELGDSALYLCASSFKGDTEAFFGQGTRLTVV.

This clone is labeled as medium-sized. The CDR3 sequence: CASSIAGGLRETQYF. In DNA, the CDR3 is TGTGCCAGCAGCATAGCGGGGGGGCTTAGGGAGACCCAGTACTTC. The chain links TRBV6-6 to TRBJ2-5; 11 positions match TRBD2. This CDR3 is built from 15 residues. With V trimmed by 6 bases and J by 5 bases, 8 bases remained unmatched. From germline, CDR1 is MNHNY and CDR2 SVGAGI (reference sequence).

J is TRBJ1-6 and V is TRBV28; D not certain. CDR1 and CDR2 (germline): MDHEN, SYDVKM. This CDR3 spans 15 amino acids. Trimming left V 1 base short and J 8 bases short, with 12 bases between. The CDR3, as DNA: TGTGCCAGCAGTTTATCCGCTCGGACGGATTCACCCCTCCACTTT. It specifies CASSLSARTDSPLHF.

The gene calls are TRBV9 and TRBJ2-3, with D uncertain. The V gene's germline CDR1 is SGDLS and CDR2 YYNGEE. This CDR3 has 14 amino acids. Deletions cut 2 bases from V and 0 bases from J, with 7 bases between. CDR3 nucleotide sequence: TGTGCCAGCAGCGTTAACCCCAGCACAGATACGCAGTATTTT. This gives the protein CASSVNPSTDTQYF.

The chain recombines TRBV9 with TRBJ2-7; unclear D gene. This CDR3 comprises 12 residues. The V end was cut by 3 bases, the J end by 5 bases, with 9 bases between. Germline V gives CDR1 SGDLS, CDR2 YYNGEE. The chain's CDR3 is CASSATGDEQYF. Written as DNA, the CDR3 is TGTGCCAGCAGCGCAACCGGCGACGAGCAGTACTTC.

To note about this clone: An end of the junction does not agree with germline; a read error may underlie this. The J gene is TRBJ1-3, the V gene TRBV5-1; 7 bases agree with TRBD1. The CDR3 is made up of 13 amino acids. Germline V gives CDR1 SGHRS, CDR2 YFSETQ. The CDR3 DNA sequence: TGCGCCAGCAGTACAGGGGACGGAAACACTATATATTTT. Translated: CASSTGDGNTIYF.

This clone was found a few times. This rearrangement joins TRBV27 to TRBJ1-1; D is undetermined. This CDR3 is 13 amino acids long. The V end was cut by 6 bases, the J end by 5 bases, with 13 bases between. Germline values: CDR1 MNHEY, CDR2 SMNVEV (reference sequence). CDR3 loop: CASSRTAWTEAFF. Here the CDR3 DNA reads TGTGCCAGCAGCCGAACAGCATGGACTGAAGCTTTCTTT.

This chain links TRBV6-6 with TRBJ2-3; D gene uncertain. The germline V gene has CDR1 MNHNY and CDR2 SVGAGI (reference sequence). The CDR3 runs 13 residues. V was shortened by 6 bases and J by 4 bases, with 11 bases between the two germline ends. The CDR3 DNA is TGTGCCAGCAGGGGGTTTCTCGCAGATACGCAGTATTTT. As protein: CASRGFLADTQYF.

The gene calls are TRBV28 and TRBJ2-7, with D possibly called TRBD1 or TRBD2 (5 bases each). Germline values: CDR1 MDHEN, CDR2 SYDVKM. Trimming took 2 bases from V and 4 from J, leaving 18 bases between them. The CDR3 extends over 16 amino acids. CDR3 DNA sequence: TGTGCCAGCAGTTTAACCGGGGCCCATTCCCTTTACGAGCAGTACTTC. This gives the protein CASSLTGAHSLYEQYF.

In this sample, this clone is medium-sized. This rearrangement joins TRBV11-2 to TRBJ2-7; D is uncertain. Trimming took off 2 bases at V and 6 bases at J, with 8 bases between the two ends. This CDR3 has 12 residues. Germline V gives CDR1 SGHAT, CDR2 FQNNGV. CDR3 bases: TGTGCCAGCAGCTTACGCCTCTCCGAGCAGTACTTC. Protein sequence: CASSLRLSEQYF.

The rearrangement joins TRBV5-8 to TRBJ2-7; TRBD1 matches 9 bases. Germline CDR1 is SGHTS and CDR2 is YDEGEE. V dropped 6 bases and J dropped 0; count of bases not matched to a gene: 10. The CDR3 sequence is 16 residues long. CDR3 region: CASKLDRGYSSYEQYF. DNA of the CDR3: TGTGCCAGCAAGCTGGACAGGGGCTATAGCTCCTACGAGCAGTACTTC.

The V gene is TRBV2, the J gene TRBJ1-1; 7 positions match TRBD1. Germline V gives CDR1 SNHLY, CDR2 FYNNEI. Trimming removed 6 bases from V and 5 bases from J; junction bases left unmatched: 6. The CDR3 runs 13 residues. For the CDR3, the DNA is TGTGCCAGCAGATCCACAGGGGTGACTGAAGCTTTCTTT. Translation gives CASRSTGVTEAFF.

The chain uses TRBV7-3 and TRBJ2-7; D gene uncertain. The CDR3 extends over 12 amino acids. Germline assignment: CDR1 SGHTA and CDR2 FQGTGA. Trimming left V 5 bases short and J 6 bases short, with 11 bases between. The CDR3 spells CASSEGSGEQYF. For the CDR3, the DNA is TGTGCCAGCAGCGAAGGATCGGGCGAGCAGTACTTC.

The chain joins TRBV5-8 to TRBJ1-4; D remains unclear. Between the trimmed V and J ends, which lost 1 base and 0 bases, there was a span of 4 bases. The germline V gene has CDR1 SGHTS and CDR2 YDEGEE. The CDR3 is 14 residues long. The CDR3: CASSLPSTNEKLFF. CDR3 DNA: TGTGCCAGCAGCTTGCCCTCAACTAATGAAAAACTGTTTTTT.

This chain uses TRBV2 with TRBJ1-1, with a possible D match to TRBD1 (5 bases). V lost 3 bases and J lost 4, with 15 bases in between. This CDR3 has 15 residues. Germline values: CDR1 SNHLY, CDR2 FYNNEI. The CDR3 bases are TGTGCCAGCAGTGATTTAGGGGACGAGGGCACTGAAGCTTTCTTT. This gives the protein CASSDLGDEGTEAFF.

This clone was observed a single time. The chain combines TRBV11-2 with TRBJ2-7; no clear D gene. V gave up 3 bases and J gave up 2 bases, with 5 bases separating them. This CDR3 region has 12 residues. CDR1 and CDR2 (germline): SGHAT, FQNNGV. The DNA for the CDR3 is TGTGCCAGCAGCTTCGGCACCTACGAGCAGTACTTC. Translating gives CASSFGTYEQYF.